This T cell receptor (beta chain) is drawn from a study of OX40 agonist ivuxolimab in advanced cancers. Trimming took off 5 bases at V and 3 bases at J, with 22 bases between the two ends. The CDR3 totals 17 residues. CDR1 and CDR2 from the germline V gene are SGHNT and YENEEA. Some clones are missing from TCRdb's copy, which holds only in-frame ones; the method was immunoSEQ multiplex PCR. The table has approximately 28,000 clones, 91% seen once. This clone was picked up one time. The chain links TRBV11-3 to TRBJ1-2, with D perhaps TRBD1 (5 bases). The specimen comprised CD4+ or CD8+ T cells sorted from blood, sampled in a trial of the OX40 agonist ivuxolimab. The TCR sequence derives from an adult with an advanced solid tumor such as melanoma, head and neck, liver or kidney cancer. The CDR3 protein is CASSRSPAGDGDYGYTF. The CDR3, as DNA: TGTGCCAGCAGCCGGTCCCCCGCGGGGGACGGTGACTATGGCTACACCTTC.